The text below deals with one T cell receptor beta chain. With V trimmed by 2 bases and J by 0 bases, 3 bases remained unmatched. Germline V gives CDR1 MDHEN, CDR2 SYDVKM. The CDR3 runs 16 residues. This record belongs to a study of blood T cell repertoires in COVID-19. Across the whole study: COVID-19 samples from acute and convalescent phases originated in the United States, Italy and Spain. PBMCs, B-cell-depleted T cells, or T cells provided the cDNA or gDNA that made up the material.

As originally analysed: Amplification of reference gene primers was used by the study to estimate nucleated cell counts. Clones were read by immunoSEQ multiplex PCR, and TCRdb kept only the in-frame ones, dropping some. V, J and clone size were drawn from that table, and D and trimming were deduced from the DNA. The repertoire has over 60,000 clones, 85% to 90% of them found once; the top ten carry roughly 10%. The receptor's source is an older man with active or convalescent COVID-19. This chain links TRBV28 with TRBJ2-7; 11 bases map to TRBD2. Input material: peripheral blood. The CDR3 nucleotides read TGTGCCAGCAGTTTACCCGGGACTAGCGGCTCCTACGAGCAGTACTTC. Its translation is CASSLPGTSGSYEQYF.